This passage covers 18 T cell receptor beta chains from one sample sequenced in a study of T cells after yellow fever vaccination. TCRdb re-called the 5' RACE reads with MiXCR, one entry per CDR3 protein. This table holds under 400,000 distinct CDR3 sequences, around 12% found once. The sample in question was CD4+ T cells sorted from PBMCs, obtained 15 days after the yellow fever booster vaccination. Receptors originate from a man between 18 and 35 years old who received the YFV17D yellow fever vaccine.

This clonotype was seen repeatedly, ten times or more. CDR3 region: CASSDSRMSGELFF. The CDR3 nucleotides are TGTGCCAGCAGTGACTCGAGAATGTCCGGGGAGCTGTTTTTT. This chain connects TRBV6-4 to TRBJ2-2; D is uncertain. The CDR3 has 14 amino acids. Trimming pared 0 bases from V and 6 bases from J, leaving 8 bases between. Germline CDR1 and CDR2: MRHNA and SNTAGT.

This clonotype has just a few counts. The chain has TRBV5-1 and TRBJ1-1; D is perhaps TRBD1 (6 bases). From germline, CDR1 is SGHRS and CDR2 YFSETQ. There are 16 residues in the CDR3. Trimming stripped 4 bases from V and 1 base from J, with 17 bases between. This CDR3 reads CASSGKQGYGNTEAFF. Here the CDR3 DNA reads TGCGCCAGCAGCGGGAAACAGGGTTACGGGAACACTGAAGCTTTCTTT.

This clonotype was counted many times. This chain uses TRBV4-2 with TRBJ1-1, with D perhaps matching TRBD1 (5 bases). CDR3 length: 16 amino acids. V lost 5 bases and J lost 1, with 17 bases in between. Per germline, CDR1 LGHNA and CDR2 YNFKEQ. The DNA for the CDR3 is TGTGCCAGCAGCAGACTAGGGGTCCAGGCGAACACTGAAGCTTTCTTT. Translation: CASSRLGVQANTEAFF.

There are a few counts of this clonotype. The chain is built from TRBV25-1 and TRBJ1-1; unclear D gene. Germline V gene lookup returns CDR1 MGHDK and CDR2 SYGVNS. The V end was cut by 5 bases, the J end by 4 bases, with 14 bases between. The CDR3 length is 14 residues. CDR3 region: CASSHQYTGTEAFF. CDR3 DNA: TGTGCCAGCAGTCACCAATATACGGGCACTGAAGCTTTCTTT.

This clonotype came up a few times. The chain links TRBV6-5 to TRBJ2-6, with TRBD1 as a possible D gene (6 bases). Germline-derived CDR1 and CDR2 are MNHEY and SVGAGI. The CDR3 covers 16 residues. The germline V and J ends were trimmed by 0 bases and 2 bases, with 8 bases remaining between them. The CDR3 DNA follows: TGTGCCAGCAGTTACTCGAGGGGGACTGGGGCCAACGTCCTGACTTTC. Its protein product is CASSYSRGTGANVLTF.

This clonotype was observed a handful of times. The V and J genes are TRBV28 and TRBJ1-2; no definite D call. The CDR3 spans 11 residues. CDR1 MDHEN and CDR2 SYDVKM come from the germline V gene. V shed 6 bases and J shed 2 bases, with 4 bases lying between them. CDR3 nucleotide sequence: TGTGCCAGCAGGGAAAACTATGGCTACACCTTC. Its translation: CASRENYGYTF.

The chain employs TRBV2 and TRBJ1-6, with D hard to call. The ends were cut back, 8 bases at V and 0 bases at J, with 5 bases in the middle. Germline V gene data show CDR1 as SNHLY and CDR2 as FYNNEI. The CDR3 loop spans 13 amino acids. The CDR3 reads CASLDSYNSPLHF. CDR3 DNA: TGTGCCAGCCTGGACTCCTATAATTCACCCCTCCACTTT.

The V call is TRBV29-1, the J call TRBJ2-5; D is perhaps TRBD1 (6 bases). The V end lost 3 bases, the J end lost 2 bases, and 10 bases lay between the germline ends. The CDR3 loop spans 13 amino acids. Per germline, CDR1 SQVTM and CDR2 ANQGSEA. CDR3 coding DNA: TGCAGCGTTGAGTACAGGGAACAAGAGACCCAGTACTTC. This sequence encodes CSVEYREQETQYF.

The gene calls are TRBV20-1 and TRBJ1-5, with 10 bases identical to TRBD1. This CDR3 is built from 17 residues. The germline CDR1 and CDR2 sequences are DFQATT and SNEGSKA (reference sequence). The J segment lost 3 bases and the V segment lost 5 bases, leaving 13 bases of the junction unmatched. In nucleotides, the CDR3 is TGCAGTGCTCCGAAGGGGGGACAGGGGCGTTACAATCAGCCCCAGCATTTT. Translating gives CSAPKGGQGRYNQPQHF.

This clonotype was recorded a few times. The J gene is TRBJ1-1, the V gene TRBV19; D is perhaps TRBD1 (5 bases). V dropped 5 bases and J dropped 3 bases, with 10 bases sitting between them. The germline CDR1 and CDR2 sequences are LNHDA and SQIVND (reference sequence). CDR3 size: 13 residues. This CDR3 is CASSRTGHTEAFF. CDR3 bases: TGTGCCAGTAGTCGGACGGGACACACTGAAGCTTTCTTT.

There are a few counts of this clonotype. This chain uses TRBV3-1 with TRBJ2-3; tentative D call: TRBD1 (6 bases). The V gene's germline CDR1 is LGHDT and CDR2 YNNKEL (reference sequence). The CDR3 runs to 14 residues. V was cut by 3 bases and J by 4 bases, with 11 bases left in between. The CDR3 is CASSQFEGADTQYF. DNA of the CDR3: TGTGCCAGCAGCCAGTTTGAGGGGGCAGATACGCAGTATTTT.

This chain joins TRBV6-5 and TRBJ1-2; 8 bases are shared with TRBD1. CDR3 length: 14 residues. V was pared by 6 bases and J by 3 bases, with 6 bases of the junction left unmatched. Looked up from germline, CDR1 is MNHEY and CDR2 is SVGAGI. CDR3 protein: CASSQDREDYGYTF. DNA of the CDR3: TGTGCCAGCAGCCAGGACAGGGAAGACTATGGCTACACCTTC.

This clonotype was seen only a few times. The chain recombines TRBV25-1 with TRBJ2-7, with TRBD1 as a possible D gene (6 bases). V was trimmed by 4 bases and J by 6 bases, leaving 25 bases between them. Germline loops: CDR1 MGHDK, CDR2 SYGVNS. This CDR3 region has 17 residues. Here the CDR3 reads CASSVAGARITGVEQYF. CDR3 bases: TGTGCCAGCAGTGTTGCAGGGGCCCGAATTACGGGTGTCGAGCAGTACTTC.

This clonotype has at least ten counts. This chain connects TRBV5-1 to TRBJ2-4; D gene unclear. CDR3 length: 15 amino acids. Germline CDR1 is SGHRS and CDR2 is YFSETQ. The V end was cut by 0 bases, the J end by 0 bases, with 7 bases between. CDR3 bases: TGCGCCAGCAGCTTGGTATCGGGAGCCAAAAACATTCAGTACTTC. Protein product: CASSLVSGAKNIQYF.

The V and J genes are TRBV4-2 and TRBJ1-5, with TRBD1 matching over 7 bases. The CDR3 extends over 15 amino acids. Germline V CDR1 and CDR2: LGHNA, YNFKEQ. J lost 4 bases, V lost 5 bases, and 8 bases had no gene match. The chain's CDR3 is CASSSKGQRNQPQHF. The CDR3 bases are TGTGCCAGCAGCTCAAAGGGACAGCGGAATCAGCCCCAGCATTTT.

J is TRBJ2-3 and V is TRBV7-9; no clear D. CDR1 SEHNR and CDR2 FQNEAQ come from the germline V gene (reference sequence). The CDR3 contains 17 residues. The V end was cut by 4 bases, the J end by 2 bases, with 19 bases between. The CDR3 DNA sequence: TGTGCCAGCAGCTCAAAGAATAGCCCACACCCCACAGATACGCAGTATTTT. Translated: CASSSKNSPHPTDTQYF.

The V call is TRBV20-1, the J call TRBJ2-2; 10 bases agree with TRBD1. Germline V gives CDR1 DFQATT, CDR2 SNEGSKA (reference sequence). The CDR3 spans 12 residues. CDR3 coding DNA: TGCAGCGGACAGGGGGACACCGGGGAGCTGTTTTTT. It yields the protein CSGQGDTGELFF.

This chain links TRBV20-1 with TRBJ2-5, with TRBD2 matching over 7 bases. Germline V lookup: CDR1 DFQATT, CDR2 SNEGSKA (reference sequence). The trim removed 2 bases at V and 0 bases at J, leaving 9 bases unmatched. There are 16 residues in the CDR3. The CDR3 spells CSARILLARDQETQYF. The DNA of the CDR3 is TGCAGTGCTAGAATCCTACTAGCGAGGGACCAAGAGACCCAGTACTTC.